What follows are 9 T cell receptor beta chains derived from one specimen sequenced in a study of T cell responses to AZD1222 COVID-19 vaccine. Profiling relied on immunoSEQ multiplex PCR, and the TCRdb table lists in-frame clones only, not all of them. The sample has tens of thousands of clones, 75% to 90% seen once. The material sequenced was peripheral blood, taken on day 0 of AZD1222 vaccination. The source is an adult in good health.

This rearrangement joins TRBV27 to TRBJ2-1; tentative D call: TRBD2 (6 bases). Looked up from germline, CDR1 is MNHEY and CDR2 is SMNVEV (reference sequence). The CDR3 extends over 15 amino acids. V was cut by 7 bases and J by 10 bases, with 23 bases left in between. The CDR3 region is CASTLDRAGIGEQFF. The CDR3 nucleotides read TGTGCCAGCACCCTCGACCGGGCGGGGATAGGGGAGCAGTTCTTC.

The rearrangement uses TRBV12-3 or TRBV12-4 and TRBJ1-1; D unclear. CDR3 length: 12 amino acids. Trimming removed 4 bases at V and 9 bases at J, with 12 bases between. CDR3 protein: CASSSFQPKAFF. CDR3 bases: TGTGCCAGCAGTTCTTTCCAGCCCAAAGCTTTCTTT.

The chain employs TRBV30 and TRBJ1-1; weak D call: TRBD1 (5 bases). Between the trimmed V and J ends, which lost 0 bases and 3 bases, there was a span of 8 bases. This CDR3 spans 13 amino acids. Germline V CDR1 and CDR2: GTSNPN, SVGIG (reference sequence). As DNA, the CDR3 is TGTGCCTGGAGTGTATGGGGGTACACTGAAGCTTTCTTT. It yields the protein CAWSVWGYTEAFF. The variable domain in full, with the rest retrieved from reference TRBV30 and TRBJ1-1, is SQTIHQWPATLVQPVGSPLSLECTVEGTSNPNLYWYRQAAGRGLQLLFYSVGIGQISSEVPQNLSASRPQDRQFILSSKKLLLSDSGFYLCAWSVWGYTEAFFGQGTRLTVV.

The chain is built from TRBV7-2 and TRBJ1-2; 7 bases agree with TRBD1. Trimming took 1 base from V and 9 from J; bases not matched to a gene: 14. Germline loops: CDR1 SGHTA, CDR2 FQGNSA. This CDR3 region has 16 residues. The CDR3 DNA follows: TGTGCCAGCAGCTTAGGGACGGACAGGTTTCGGGGGAGCTACACCTTC. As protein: CASSLGTDRFRGSYTF.

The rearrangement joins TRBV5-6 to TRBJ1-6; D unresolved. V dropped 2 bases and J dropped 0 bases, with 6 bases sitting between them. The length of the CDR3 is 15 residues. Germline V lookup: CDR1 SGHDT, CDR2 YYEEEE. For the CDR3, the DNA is TGTGCCAGCAGCTTTCCGAGCTCCTATAATTCACCCCTCCACTTT. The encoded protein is CASSFPSSYNSPLHF.

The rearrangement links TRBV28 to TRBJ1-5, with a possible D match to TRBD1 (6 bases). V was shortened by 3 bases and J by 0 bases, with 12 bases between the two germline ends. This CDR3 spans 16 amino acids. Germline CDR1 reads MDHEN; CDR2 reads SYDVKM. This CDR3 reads CASSFSDRYSNQPQHF. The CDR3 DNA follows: TGTGCCAGCAGTTTCTCTGACAGGTATAGCAATCAGCCCCAGCATTTT.

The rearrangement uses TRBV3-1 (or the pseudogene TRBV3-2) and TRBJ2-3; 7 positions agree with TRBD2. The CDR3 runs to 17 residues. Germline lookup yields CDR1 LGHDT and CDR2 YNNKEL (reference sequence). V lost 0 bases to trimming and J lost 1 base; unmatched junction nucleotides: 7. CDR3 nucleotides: TGTGCCAGCAGCCAAGACGGCAGCGCGGGGGGCACAGATACGCAGTATTTT. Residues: CASSQDGSAGGTDTQYF.

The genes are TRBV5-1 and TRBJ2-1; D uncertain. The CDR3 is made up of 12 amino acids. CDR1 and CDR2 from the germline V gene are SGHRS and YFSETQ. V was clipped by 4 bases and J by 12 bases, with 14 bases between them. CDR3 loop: CASSSVGPGQFF. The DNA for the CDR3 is TGCGCCAGCAGCAGTGTAGGTCCGGGGCAGTTCTTC.

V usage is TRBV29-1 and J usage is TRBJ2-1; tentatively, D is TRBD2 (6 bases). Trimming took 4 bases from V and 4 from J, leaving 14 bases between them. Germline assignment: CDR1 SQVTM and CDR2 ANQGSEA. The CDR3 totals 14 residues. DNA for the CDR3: TGCAGCGTTGGGTGGCGGGGCAAGTACAATGAGCAGTTCTTC. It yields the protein CSVGWRGKYNEQFF.